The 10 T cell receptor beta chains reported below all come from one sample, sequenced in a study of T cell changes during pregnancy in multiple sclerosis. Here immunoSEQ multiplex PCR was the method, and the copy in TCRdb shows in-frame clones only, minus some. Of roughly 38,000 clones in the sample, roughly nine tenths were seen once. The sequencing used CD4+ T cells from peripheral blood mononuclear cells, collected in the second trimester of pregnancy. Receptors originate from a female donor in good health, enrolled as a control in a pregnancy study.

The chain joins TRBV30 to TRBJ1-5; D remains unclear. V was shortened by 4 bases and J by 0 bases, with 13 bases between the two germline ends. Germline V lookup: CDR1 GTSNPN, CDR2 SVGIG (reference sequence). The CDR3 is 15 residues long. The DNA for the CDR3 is TGTGCCTGGAATAAAGGTGGAGGTAGCAATCAGCCCCAGCATTTT. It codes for CAWNKGGGSNQPQHF.

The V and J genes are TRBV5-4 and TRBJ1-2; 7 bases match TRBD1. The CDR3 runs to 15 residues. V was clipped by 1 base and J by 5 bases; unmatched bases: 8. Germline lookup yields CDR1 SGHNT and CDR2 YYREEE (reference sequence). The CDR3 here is CASSLYGTGAYGYTF. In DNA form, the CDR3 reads TGTGCCAGCAGCTTGTACGGTACAGGGGCATATGGCTACACCTTC. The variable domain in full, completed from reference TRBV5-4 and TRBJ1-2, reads ETGVTQSPTHLIKTRGQQVTLRCSSQSGHNTVSWYQQALGQGPQFIFQYYREEENGRGNFPPRFSGLQFPNYSSELNVNALELDDSALYLCASSLYGTGAYGYTFGSGTRLTVV.

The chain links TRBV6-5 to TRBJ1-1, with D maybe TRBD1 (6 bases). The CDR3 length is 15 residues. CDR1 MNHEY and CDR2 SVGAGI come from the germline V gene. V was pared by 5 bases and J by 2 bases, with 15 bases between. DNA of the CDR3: TGTGCCAGCAGTAAATGGACAGCACTTAACACTGAAGCTTTCTTT. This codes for CASSKWTALNTEAFF.

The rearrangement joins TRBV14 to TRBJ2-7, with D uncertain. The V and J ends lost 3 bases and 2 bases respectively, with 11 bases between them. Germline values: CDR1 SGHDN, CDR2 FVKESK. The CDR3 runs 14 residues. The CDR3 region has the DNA TGTGCCAGCAGCCACTTATCAGGCGCCTACGAGCAGTACTTC. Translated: CASSHLSGAYEQYF.

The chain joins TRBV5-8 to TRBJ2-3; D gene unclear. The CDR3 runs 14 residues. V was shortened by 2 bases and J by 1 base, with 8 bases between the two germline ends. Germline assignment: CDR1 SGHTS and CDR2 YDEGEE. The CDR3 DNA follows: TGTGCCAGCAGCTTATCCGGTGGCACAGATACGCAGTATTTT. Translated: CASSLSGGTDTQYF.

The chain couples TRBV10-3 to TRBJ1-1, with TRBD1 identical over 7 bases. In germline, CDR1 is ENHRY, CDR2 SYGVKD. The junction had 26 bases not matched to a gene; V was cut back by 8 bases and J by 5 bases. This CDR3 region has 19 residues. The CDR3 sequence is CAIRGRGTDLTHGWTEAFF. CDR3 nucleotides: TGTGCCATCCGGGGTCGTGGGACAGACCTAACCCACGGGTGGACTGAAGCTTTCTTT.

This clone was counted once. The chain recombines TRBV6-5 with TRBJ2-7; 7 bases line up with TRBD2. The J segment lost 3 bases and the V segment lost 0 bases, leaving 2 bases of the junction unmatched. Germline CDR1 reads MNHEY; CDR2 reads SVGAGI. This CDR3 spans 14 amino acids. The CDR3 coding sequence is TGTGCCAGCAGTTACTCTCGGACTAGCTACGAGCAGTACTTC. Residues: CASSYSRTSYEQYF.

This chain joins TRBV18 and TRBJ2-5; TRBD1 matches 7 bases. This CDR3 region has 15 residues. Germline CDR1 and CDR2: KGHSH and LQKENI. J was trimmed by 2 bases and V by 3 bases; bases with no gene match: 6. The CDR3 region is CASSPSSGQQETQYF. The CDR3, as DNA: TGTGCCAGCTCACCTTCGTCGGGACAGCAAGAGACCCAGTACTTC. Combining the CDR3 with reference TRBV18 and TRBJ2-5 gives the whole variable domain NAGVMQNPRHLVRRRGQEARLRCSPMKGHSHVYWYRQLPEEGLKFMVYLQKENIIDESGMPKERFSAEFPKEGPSILRIQQVVRGDSAAYFCASSPSSGQQETQYFGPGTRLLVL.

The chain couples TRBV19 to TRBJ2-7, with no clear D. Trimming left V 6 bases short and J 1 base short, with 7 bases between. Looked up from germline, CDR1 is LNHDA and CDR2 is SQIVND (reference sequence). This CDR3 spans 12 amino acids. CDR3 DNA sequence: TGTGCCAGTAGCCTCGGTTCCTACGAGCAGTACTTC. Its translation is CASSLGSYEQYF. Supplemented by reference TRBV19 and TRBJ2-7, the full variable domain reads DGGITQSPKYLFRKEGQNVTLSCEQNLNHDAMYWYRQDPGQGLRLIYYSQIVNDFQKGDIAEGYSVSREKKESFPLTVTSAQKNPTAFYLCASSLGSYEQYFGPGTRLTVT.

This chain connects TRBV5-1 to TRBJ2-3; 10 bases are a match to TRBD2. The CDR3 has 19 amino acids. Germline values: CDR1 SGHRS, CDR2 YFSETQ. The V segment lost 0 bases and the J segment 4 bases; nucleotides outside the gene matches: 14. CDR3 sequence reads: CASSLGTSGFLLGADTQYF. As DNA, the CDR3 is TGCGCCAGCAGCTTGGGGACTAGCGGTTTCTTATTAGGGGCAGATACGCAGTATTTT.